The 17 T cell receptor beta chains reported below all come from one sample, sequenced in a study of blood T cells in healthy people across ages. It was with a sample-barcoded 5' primer and a J-beta primer mix that a second PCR of roughly 7 to 12 cycles was run. TCRdb re-called the 5' RACE reads through MiXCR, storing one row per CDR3 protein. This sample carries hundreds of thousands of distinct CDR3 sequences, around three fifths of them seen once, and the ten largest clones take over 35%. Source material: blood. All receptors come from a man aged 55 to 70 in good health.

This clonotype was recorded only once. The chain carries TRBV6-5 and TRBJ2-1; D possibly corresponds to TRBD2 (7 bases). V dropped 0 bases and J dropped 2 bases, with 14 bases sitting between them. Germline V lookup: CDR1 MNHEY, CDR2 SVGAGI. The CDR3 spans 17 residues. CDR3 sequence: CASSYSSRGPTYNEQFF. CDR3 nucleotide sequence: TGTGCCAGCAGTTACTCTTCGCGGGGGCCTACCTACAATGAGCAGTTCTTC.

The J gene is TRBJ2-3, the V gene TRBV4-2; 8 positions match TRBD2. Germline-derived CDR1 and CDR2 are LGHNA and YNFKEQ. With V trimmed by 0 bases and J by 2 bases, 4 bases remained unmatched. CDR3 length: 16 residues. The CDR3 DNA sequence: TGTGCCAGCAGCCAAGACACAGCGGGGGACACAGATACGCAGTATTTT. Its translation: CASSQDTAGDTDTQYF.

This clonotype occurred once. V is TRBV3-1 and J is TRBJ1-2; possibly TRBD1 for D (5 bases). The germline V and J ends were trimmed by 3 bases and 6 bases, with 8 bases remaining between them. The CDR3 has 12 amino acids. Per germline, CDR1 LGHDT and CDR2 YNNKEL (reference sequence). As DNA, the CDR3 is TGTGCCAGCAGCCACGGGGACGATGGCTACACCTTC. It translates to CASSHGDDGYTF.

The rearrangement links TRBV20-1 to TRBJ2-3; possibly TRBD1 or TRBD2 for D (5 bases each). Per germline, CDR1 DFQATT and CDR2 SNEGSKA (reference sequence). Trimming took 7 bases from V and 3 from J, leaving 17 bases between them. This CDR3 region has 14 residues. The CDR3 reads CSVTGTLGTDTQYF. CDR3 DNA sequence: TGCAGTGTTACCGGGACCCTGGGGACAGATACGCAGTATTTT.

This clonotype turned up a few times. This chain joins TRBV2 and TRBJ2-7, with a tentative D call TRBD1 (6 bases). Deletions cut 2 bases from V and 2 bases from J, with 13 bases between. This CDR3 contains 15 residues. The germline V gene has CDR1 SNHLY and CDR2 FYNNEI. The CDR3 region is CASSEPGQLAYEQYF. The CDR3 DNA is TGTGCCAGCAGTGAACCCGGACAGCTGGCCTACGAGCAGTACTTC.

In its sample, this clonotype was seen a few times. J is TRBJ2-5 and V is TRBV7-9, with D perhaps TRBD2 (6 bases). Germline V gives CDR1 SEHNR, CDR2 FQNEAQ (reference sequence). The CDR3 runs to 14 residues. Trimming removed 3 bases from V and 4 bases from J, with 12 bases in between. The CDR3 nucleotides are TGTGCCAGCAGCTTCCGGGACTGGATAGAGACCCAGTACTTC. Translation: CASSFRDWIETQYF. Drawing the rest from reference TRBV7-9 and TRBJ2-5, the complete variable domain is DTGVSQNPRHKITKRGQNVTFRCDPISEHNRLYWYRQTLGQGPEFLTYFQNEAQLEKSRLLSDRFSAERPKGSFSTLEIQRTEQGDSAMYLCASSFRDWIETQYFGPGTRLLVL.

This chain joins TRBV4-2 and TRBJ1-1, with 12 bases lining up with TRBD1. V was pared by 1 base and J by 4 bases, with 10 bases of the junction left unmatched. The CDR3 covers 18 residues. Germline assignment: CDR1 LGHNA and CDR2 YNFKEQ. In DNA, the CDR3 is TGTGCCAGCAGCCAAGGAAGGGGACAGGGGGCAAGGAGCACTGAAGCTTTCTTT. Translated: CASSQGRGQGARSTEAFF.

The chain combines TRBV6-5 with TRBJ2-7; no reliable D call. The DNA end favors TRBJ2-4, so the J call may be wrong. Germline loops: CDR1 MNHEY, CDR2 SVGAGI. This CDR3 is 13 amino acids long. Here the CDR3 DNA reads TGTGCCAGCAGAACTTCAGGAGAAAACATTCAGTACTTC. Amino acids: CASRTSGENIQYF.

This clonotype was detected a few times. The rearrangement joins TRBV2 to TRBJ2-5, with 7 positions matching TRBD1. Germline CDR1 is SNHLY and CDR2 is FYNNEI. The V segment lost 4 bases and the J segment 5 bases; nucleotides outside the gene matches: 7. The CDR3 spans 14 residues. The CDR3 bases are TGTGCCAGCAGTGTAGGGGGCGGAAGGGAGACCCAGTACTTC. Translating gives CASSVGGGRETQYF.

The chain recombines TRBV29-1 with TRBJ2-2; weak D call: TRBD1 (5 bases). Germline loops: CDR1 SQVTM, CDR2 ANQGSEA. V was pared by 3 bases and J by 3 bases, with 11 bases between. This CDR3 has 14 amino acids. For the CDR3, the DNA is TGCAGCGTTGAGGGGCAGTATGACACCGGGGAGCTGTTTTTT. The encoded protein is CSVEGQYDTGELFF.

J is TRBJ2-5 and V is TRBV20-1; D is unclear. The better agreement between TRBJ2-7 and the DNA end casts doubt on the J call. The CDR3 contains 13 residues. Germline V gives CDR1 DFQATT, CDR2 SNEGSKA (reference sequence). In nucleotides, the CDR3 is TGCAGTGCTAGAGAAGCCCGATGGGGCGAGCAGTACTTC. This sequence encodes CSAREARWGEQYF.

The rearrangement joins TRBV29-1 to TRBJ2-4; D remains unclear. The DNA end favors TRBJ2-7, so the J call may be wrong. Germline loops: CDR1 SQVTM, CDR2 ANQGSEA. This CDR3 comprises 15 residues. CDR3 coding DNA: TGCAGCGTTGAAGGGGTTACCGGGTTTTCAGACGAGCAGTACTTC. As protein: CSVEGVTGFSDEQYF.

The rearrangement joins TRBV14 to TRBJ2-1; 10 nucleotides agree with TRBD2. The CDR3 extends over 17 amino acids. V was clipped by 1 base and J by 4 bases; unmatched bases: 7. The germline V gene has CDR1 SGHDN and CDR2 FVKESK. The CDR3 bases are TGTGCCAGCAGCCAAGGGAGAGGACTAGCGGCTTACAATGAGCAGTTCTTC. As protein: CASSQGRGLAAYNEQFF.

The chain couples TRBV28 to TRBJ2-4; 12 nucleotides agree with TRBD1. The last part of the DNA fits TRBJ2-5 better; the J call may be wrong. Germline loops: CDR1 MDHEN, CDR2 SYDVKM. The CDR3 runs to 16 residues. The CDR3 coding sequence is TGTGCCAGCAGTTCTCCGGGACAGGGGGCATGGGAGACCCAGTACTTC. Translating gives CASSSPGQGAWETQYF.

CDR3 amino acids: CASRHRGSEKRSNQPQHF. CDR3 DNA: TGCGCCAGCCGCCACAGGGGCAGTGAGAAGCGTAGCAATCAGCCCCAGCATTTT. V and J are TRBV5-1 and TRBJ1-5, with TRBD1 identical over 7 bases. Trimming at V came to 7 bases and at J to 0 bases, leaving 16 bases not matched to a gene. The germline gives CDR1 SGHRS, CDR2 YFSETQ. The CDR3 totals 18 residues.

V usage is TRBV29-1 and J usage is TRBJ2-3; no clear D. CDR3 length equals 13 residues. Germline CDR1 and CDR2: SQVTM and ANQGSEA. Trimming shortened V by 4 bases and J by 5 bases, and 13 bases separated the two germline ends. CDR3 DNA: TGCAGCGTTGTAGTACAGATCAAAGATACGCAGTATTTT. Its translation: CSVVVQIKDTQYF.

The rearrangement joins TRBV20-1 to TRBJ2-1, with 7 bases lining up with TRBD2. The germline V gene encodes CDR1 DFQATT and CDR2 SNEGSKA (reference sequence). The V gene end was trimmed by 5 bases and the J gene end by 0 bases; junction bases not matched to a gene: 7. This CDR3 has 15 residues. CDR3 coding DNA: TGCAGTGCTGGGGGGGTGTTGAGCTCCTACAATGAGCAGTTCTTC. It codes for CSAGGVLSSYNEQFF.